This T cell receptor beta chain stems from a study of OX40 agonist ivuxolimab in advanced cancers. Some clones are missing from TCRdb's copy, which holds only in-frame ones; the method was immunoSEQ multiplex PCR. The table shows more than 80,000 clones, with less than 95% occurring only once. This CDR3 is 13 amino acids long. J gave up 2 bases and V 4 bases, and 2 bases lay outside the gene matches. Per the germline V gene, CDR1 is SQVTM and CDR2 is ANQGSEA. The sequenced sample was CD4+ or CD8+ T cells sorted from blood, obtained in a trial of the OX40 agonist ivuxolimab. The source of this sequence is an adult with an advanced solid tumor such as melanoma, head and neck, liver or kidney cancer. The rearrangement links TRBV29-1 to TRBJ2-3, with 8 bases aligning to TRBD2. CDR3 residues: CSVAAGVTDTQYF. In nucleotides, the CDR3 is TGCAGCGTTGCAGCGGGGGTCACAGATACGCAGTATTTT.